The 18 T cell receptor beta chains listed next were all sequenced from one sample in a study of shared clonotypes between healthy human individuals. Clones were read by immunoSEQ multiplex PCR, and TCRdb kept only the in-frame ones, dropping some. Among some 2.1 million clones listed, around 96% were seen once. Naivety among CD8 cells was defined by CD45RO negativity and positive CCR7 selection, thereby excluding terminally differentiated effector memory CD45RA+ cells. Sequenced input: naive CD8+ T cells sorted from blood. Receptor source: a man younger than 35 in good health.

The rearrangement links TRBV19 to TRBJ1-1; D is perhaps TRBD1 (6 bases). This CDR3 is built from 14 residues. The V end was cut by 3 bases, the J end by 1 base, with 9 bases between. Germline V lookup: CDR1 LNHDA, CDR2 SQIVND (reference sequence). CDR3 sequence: CASSIEGENTEAFF. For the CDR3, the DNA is TGTGCCAGTAGTATCGAGGGGGAGAACACTGAAGCTTTCTTT.

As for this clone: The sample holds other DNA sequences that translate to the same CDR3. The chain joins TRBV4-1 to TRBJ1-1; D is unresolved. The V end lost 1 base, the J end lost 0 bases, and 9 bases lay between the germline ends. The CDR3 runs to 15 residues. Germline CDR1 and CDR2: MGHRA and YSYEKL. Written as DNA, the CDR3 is TGCGCCAGCAGCCAAGGTACGGGGATGAACACTGAAGCTTTCTTT. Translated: CASSQGTGMNTEAFF.

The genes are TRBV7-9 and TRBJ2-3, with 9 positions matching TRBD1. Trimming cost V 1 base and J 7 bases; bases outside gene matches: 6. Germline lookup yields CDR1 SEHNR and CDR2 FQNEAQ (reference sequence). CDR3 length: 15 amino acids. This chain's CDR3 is CASSLVIQGAYTQYF. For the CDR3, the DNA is TGTGCCAGCAGCTTAGTGATACAGGGGGCATATACGCAGTATTTT.

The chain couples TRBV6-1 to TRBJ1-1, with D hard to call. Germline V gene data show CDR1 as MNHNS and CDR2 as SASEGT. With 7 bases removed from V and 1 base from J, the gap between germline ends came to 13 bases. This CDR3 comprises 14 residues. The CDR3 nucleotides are TGTGCCAGCATAGGCTTCCCCCCGAACACTGAAGCTTTCTTT. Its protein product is CASIGFPPNTEAFF.

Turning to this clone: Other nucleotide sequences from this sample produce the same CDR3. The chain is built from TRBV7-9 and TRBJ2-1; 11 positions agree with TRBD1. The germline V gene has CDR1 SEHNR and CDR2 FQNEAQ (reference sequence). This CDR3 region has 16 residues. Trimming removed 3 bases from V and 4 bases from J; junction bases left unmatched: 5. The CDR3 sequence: CASSFVGQGAYNEQFF. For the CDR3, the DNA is TGTGCCAGCAGCTTTGTTGGACAGGGGGCTTACAATGAGCAGTTCTTC.

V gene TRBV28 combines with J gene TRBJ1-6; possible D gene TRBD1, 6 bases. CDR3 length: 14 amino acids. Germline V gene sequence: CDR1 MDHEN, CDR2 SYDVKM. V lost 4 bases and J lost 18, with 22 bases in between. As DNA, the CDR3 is TGTGCCAGCAGTTCCGGAGGGACACTCGAAGCCGCCCACTTT. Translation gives CASSSGGTLEAAHF.

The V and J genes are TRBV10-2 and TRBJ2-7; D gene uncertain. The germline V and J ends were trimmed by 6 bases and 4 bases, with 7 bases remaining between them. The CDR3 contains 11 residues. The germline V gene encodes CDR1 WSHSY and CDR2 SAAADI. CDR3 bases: TGCGCCAGCAGAACAGAGTACGAGCAGTACTTC. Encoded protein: CASRTEYEQYF.

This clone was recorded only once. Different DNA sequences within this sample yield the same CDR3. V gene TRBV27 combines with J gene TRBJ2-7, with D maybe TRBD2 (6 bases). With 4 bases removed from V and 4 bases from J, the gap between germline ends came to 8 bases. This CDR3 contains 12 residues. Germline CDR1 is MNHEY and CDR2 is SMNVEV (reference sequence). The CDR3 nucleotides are TGTGCCAGCAGTTCTGGGGGGTACGAGCAGTACTTC. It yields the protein CASSSGGYEQYF.

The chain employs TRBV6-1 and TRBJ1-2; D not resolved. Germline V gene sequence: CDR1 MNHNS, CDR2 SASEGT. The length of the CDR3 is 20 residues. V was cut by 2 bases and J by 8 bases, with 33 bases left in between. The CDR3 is CASSELLASLGPAFRAGYTF. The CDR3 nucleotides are TGTGCCAGCAGTGAACTTCTCGCGTCTCTTGGGCCCGCTTTTCGTGCCGGCTACACCTTC.

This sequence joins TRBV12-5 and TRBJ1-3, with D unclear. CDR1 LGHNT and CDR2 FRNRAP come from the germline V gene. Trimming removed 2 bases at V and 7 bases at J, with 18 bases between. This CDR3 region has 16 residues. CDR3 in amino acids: CASGLTTGPEANTIYF. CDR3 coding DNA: TGTGCTAGTGGTTTGACAACCGGGCCCGAGGCGAACACCATATATTTT.

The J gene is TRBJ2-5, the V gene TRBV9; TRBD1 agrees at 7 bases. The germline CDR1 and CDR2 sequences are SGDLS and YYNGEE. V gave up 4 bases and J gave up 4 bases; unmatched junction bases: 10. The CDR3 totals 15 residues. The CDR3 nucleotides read TGTGCCAGCAGCCCCCTGGGACAGAGAGGAGAGACCCAGTACTTC. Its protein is CASSPLGQRGETQYF.

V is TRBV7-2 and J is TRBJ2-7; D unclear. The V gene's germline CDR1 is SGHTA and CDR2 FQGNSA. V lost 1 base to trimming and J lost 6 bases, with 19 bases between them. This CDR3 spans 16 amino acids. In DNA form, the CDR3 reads TGTGCCAGCAGCTTAGGGGCTGGGAAGGTTGGAGCCGAGCAGTACTTC. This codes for CASSLGAGKVGAEQYF.

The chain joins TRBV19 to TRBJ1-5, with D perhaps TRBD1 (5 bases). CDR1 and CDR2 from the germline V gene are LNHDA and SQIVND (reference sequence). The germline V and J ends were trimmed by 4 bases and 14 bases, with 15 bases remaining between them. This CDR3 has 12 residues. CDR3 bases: TGTGCCAGTAGTACCGGCCCCAGGGCCAAGCATTTT. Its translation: CASSTGPRAKHF.

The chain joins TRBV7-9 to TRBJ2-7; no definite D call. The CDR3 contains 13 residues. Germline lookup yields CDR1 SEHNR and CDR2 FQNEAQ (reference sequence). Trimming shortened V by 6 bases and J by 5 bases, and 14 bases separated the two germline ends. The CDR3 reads CASSEERPDEQYF. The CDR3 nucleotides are TGTGCCAGCAGTGAAGAAAGGCCGGACGAGCAGTACTTC. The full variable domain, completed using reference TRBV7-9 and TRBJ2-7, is DTGVSQNPRHKITKRGQNVTFRCDPISEHNRLYWYRQTLGQGPEFLTYFQNEAQLEKSRLLSDRFSAERPKGSFSTLEIQRTEQGDSAMYLCASSEERPDEQYFGPGTRLTVT.

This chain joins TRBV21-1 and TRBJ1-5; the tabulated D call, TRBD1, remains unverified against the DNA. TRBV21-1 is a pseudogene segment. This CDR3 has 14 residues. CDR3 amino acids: CASQRTDNNQPQHF. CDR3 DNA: TGTGCCAGCCAGAGGACGGACAACAATCAGCCCCAGCATTTT.

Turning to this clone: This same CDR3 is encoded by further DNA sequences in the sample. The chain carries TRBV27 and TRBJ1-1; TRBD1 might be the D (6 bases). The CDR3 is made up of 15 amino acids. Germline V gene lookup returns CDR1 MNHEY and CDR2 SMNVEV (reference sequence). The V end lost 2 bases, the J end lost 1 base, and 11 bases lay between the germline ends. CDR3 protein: CASSLSGGANTEAFF. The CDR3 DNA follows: TGTGCCAGCAGTTTAAGCGGGGGCGCGAACACTGAAGCTTTCTTT.

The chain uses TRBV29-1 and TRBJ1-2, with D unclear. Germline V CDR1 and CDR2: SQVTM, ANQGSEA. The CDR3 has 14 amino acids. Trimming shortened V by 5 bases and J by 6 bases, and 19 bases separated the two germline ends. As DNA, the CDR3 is TGCAGCGTTCCCGTGGCTTTCCCGGGTGATGGCTACACCTTC. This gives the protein CSVPVAFPGDGYTF.

CDR3 sequence: CASSLFPDRADSPLHF. In nucleotides, the CDR3 is TGTGCCAGCAGCTTATTCCCCGACAGGGCTGATTCACCCCTCCACTTT. The V gene is TRBV7-9, the J gene TRBJ1-6, with 7 positions matching TRBD1. The trim removed 2 bases at V and 8 bases at J, leaving 9 bases unmatched. Germline V gene sequence: CDR1 SEHNR, CDR2 FQNEAQ (reference sequence). The CDR3 consists of 16 residues.